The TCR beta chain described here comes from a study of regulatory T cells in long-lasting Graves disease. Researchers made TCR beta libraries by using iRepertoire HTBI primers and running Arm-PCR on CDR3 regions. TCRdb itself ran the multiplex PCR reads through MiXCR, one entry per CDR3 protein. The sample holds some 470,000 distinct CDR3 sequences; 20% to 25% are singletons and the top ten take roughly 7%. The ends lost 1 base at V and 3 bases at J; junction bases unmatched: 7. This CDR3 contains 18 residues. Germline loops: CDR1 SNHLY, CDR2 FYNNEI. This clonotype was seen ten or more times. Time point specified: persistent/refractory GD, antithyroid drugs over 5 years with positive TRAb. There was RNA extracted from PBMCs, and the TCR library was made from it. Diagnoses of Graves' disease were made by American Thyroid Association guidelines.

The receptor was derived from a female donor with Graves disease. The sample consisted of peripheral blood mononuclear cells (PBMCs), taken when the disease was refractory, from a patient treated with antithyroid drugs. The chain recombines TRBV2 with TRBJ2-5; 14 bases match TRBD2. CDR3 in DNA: TGTGCCAGCAGTGAAGGACTAGCGGGGGGGAAGACAAAAGAGACCCAGTACTTC. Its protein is CASSEGLAGGKTKETQYF.